This T cell receptor (beta chain) came from a study of blood T cell repertoires in COVID-19. Cohort allocation depended upon clinical history that participants reported. Generated by immunoSEQ multiplex PCR, the TCRdb table keeps only in-frame clones and is missing some. There are some 350,000 clones in the sample; roughly 87% occur only once, and about 3% lies in the top ten. The CDR3 spans 11 residues. The V and J ends lost 10 bases and 7 bases respectively, with 14 bases between them. The germline CDR1 and CDR2 sequences are SNHLY and FYNNEI. The sample consisted of PBMCs or T cells enriched from blood (not recorded which). The chain uses TRBV2 and TRBJ2-7, with D tentatively TRBD2 (6 bases). The receptor was isolated from a woman aged 25 to 39 who had recovered from COVID-19. The CDR3 region is CATDSAGEQYF. CDR3 nucleotides: TGTGCCACCGACAGCGCGGGGGAGCAGTACTTC.